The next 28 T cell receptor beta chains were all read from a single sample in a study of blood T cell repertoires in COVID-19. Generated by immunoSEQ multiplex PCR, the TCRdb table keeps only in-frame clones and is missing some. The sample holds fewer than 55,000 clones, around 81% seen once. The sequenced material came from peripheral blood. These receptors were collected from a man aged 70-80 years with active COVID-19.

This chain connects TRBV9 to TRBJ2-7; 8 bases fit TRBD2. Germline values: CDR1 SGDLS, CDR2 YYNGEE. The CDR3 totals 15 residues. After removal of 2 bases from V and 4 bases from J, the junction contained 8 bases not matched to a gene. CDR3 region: CASSVTSGSLYEQYF. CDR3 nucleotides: TGTGCCAGCAGCGTCACCAGCGGGAGCCTATACGAGCAGTACTTC.

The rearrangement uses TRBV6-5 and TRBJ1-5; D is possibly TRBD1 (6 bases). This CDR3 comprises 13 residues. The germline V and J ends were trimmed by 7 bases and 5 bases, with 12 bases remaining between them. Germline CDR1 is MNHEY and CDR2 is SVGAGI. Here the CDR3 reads CASKGGGDQPQHF. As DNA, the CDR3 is TGTGCCAGCAAGGGGGGAGGGGATCAGCCCCAGCATTTT.

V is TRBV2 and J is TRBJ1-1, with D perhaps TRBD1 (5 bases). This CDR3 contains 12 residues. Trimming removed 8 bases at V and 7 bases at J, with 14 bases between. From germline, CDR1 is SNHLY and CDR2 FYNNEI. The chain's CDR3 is CASGQGPDEAFF. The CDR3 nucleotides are TGTGCCAGCGGTCAGGGTCCGGATGAAGCTTTCTTT.

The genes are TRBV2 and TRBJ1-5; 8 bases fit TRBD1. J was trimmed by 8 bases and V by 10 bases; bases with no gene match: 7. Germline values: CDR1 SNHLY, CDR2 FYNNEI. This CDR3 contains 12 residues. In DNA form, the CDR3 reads TGTGCCACGCAGGGGGCCGGTGAGCCCCAGCATTTT. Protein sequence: CATQGAGEPQHF.

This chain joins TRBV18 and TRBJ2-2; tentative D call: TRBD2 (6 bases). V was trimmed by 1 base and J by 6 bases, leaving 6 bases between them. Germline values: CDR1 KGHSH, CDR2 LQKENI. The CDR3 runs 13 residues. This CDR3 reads CASSPRGAGELFF. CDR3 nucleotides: TGTGCCAGCTCACCACGGGGGGCCGGGGAGCTGTTTTTT.

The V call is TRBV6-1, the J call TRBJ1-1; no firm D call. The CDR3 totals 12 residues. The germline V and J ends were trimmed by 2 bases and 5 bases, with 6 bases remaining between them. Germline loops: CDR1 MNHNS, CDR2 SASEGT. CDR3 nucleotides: TGTGCCAGCAGTGAACGTCTGACTGAAGCTTTCTTT. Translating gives CASSERLTEAFF.

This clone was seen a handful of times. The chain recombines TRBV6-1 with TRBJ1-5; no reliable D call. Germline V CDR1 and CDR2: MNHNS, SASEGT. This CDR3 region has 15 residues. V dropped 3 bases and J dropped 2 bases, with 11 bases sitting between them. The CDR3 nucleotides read TGTGCCAGCAGTGAGGGGAGGGAAGGCAATCAGCCCCAGCATTTT. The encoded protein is CASSEGREGNQPQHF.

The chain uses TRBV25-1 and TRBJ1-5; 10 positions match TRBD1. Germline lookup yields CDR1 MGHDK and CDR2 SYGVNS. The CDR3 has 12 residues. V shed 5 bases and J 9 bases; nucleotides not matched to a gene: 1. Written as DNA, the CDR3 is TGTGCCAGCAGTTGGACAGGGGGGCCCCAGCATTTT. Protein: CASSWTGGPQHF.

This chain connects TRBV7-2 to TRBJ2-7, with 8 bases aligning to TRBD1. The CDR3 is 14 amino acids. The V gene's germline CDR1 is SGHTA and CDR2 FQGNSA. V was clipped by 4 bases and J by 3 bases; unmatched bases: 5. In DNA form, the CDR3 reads TGTGCCAGCAGCTCCCCAGGGGGCCGCTACGAGCAGTACTTC. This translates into CASSSPGGRYEQYF.

The CDR3 DNA reads as TGTGCCAGCAGATCGGATGGGGGAGGTCCCAAAAAACTGTTTTTT. Translation: CASRSDGGGPKKLFF. This chain connects TRBV2 to TRBJ1-4; D is possibly TRBD1 (5 bases). In germline, CDR1 is SNHLY, CDR2 FYNNEI. This CDR3 spans 15 amino acids. V dropped 6 bases and J dropped 9 bases, with 20 bases sitting between them.

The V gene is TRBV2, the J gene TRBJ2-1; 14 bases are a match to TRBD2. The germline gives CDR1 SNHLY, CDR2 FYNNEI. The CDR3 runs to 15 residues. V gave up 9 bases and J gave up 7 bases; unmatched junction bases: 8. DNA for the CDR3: TGTGCCAGTAAAACCGGGACTAGCGGGGGTAATGAGCAGTTCTTC. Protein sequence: CASKTGTSGGNEQFF. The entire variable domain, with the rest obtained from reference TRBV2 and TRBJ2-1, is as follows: EPEVTQTPSHQVTQMGQEVILRCVPISNHLYFYWYRQILGQKVEFLVSFYNNEISEKSEIFDDQFSVERPDGSNFTLKIRSTKLEDSAMYFCASKTGTSGGNEQFFGPGTRLTVL.

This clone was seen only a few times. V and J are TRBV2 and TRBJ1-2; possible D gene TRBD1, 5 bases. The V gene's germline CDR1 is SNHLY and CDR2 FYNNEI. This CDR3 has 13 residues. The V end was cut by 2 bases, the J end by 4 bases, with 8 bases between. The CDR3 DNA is TGTGCCAGCAGTGAACAGGGTGGCTATGGCTACACCTTC. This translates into CASSEQGGYGYTF.

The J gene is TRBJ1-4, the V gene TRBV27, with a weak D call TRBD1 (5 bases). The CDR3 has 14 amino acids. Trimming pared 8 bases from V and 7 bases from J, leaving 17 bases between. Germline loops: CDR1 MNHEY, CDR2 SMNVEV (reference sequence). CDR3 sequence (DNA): TGTGCCAGCGGAAGGGGCACCGTGCGTGAAAAACTGTTTTTT. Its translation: CASGRGTVREKLFF.

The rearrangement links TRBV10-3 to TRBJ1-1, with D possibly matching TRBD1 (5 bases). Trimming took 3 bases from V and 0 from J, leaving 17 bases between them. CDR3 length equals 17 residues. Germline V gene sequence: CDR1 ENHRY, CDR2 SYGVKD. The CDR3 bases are TGTGCCATCAGTGACCCGAAGAAAGGGACTTTGAACACTGAAGCTTTCTTT. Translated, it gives CAISDPKKGTLNTEAFF.

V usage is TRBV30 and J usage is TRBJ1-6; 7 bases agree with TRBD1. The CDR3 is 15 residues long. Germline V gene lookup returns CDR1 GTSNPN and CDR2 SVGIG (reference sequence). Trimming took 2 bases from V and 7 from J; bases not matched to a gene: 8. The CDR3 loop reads CAWSPKDRRNSPLHF. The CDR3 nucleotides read TGTGCCTGGAGTCCCAAGGACAGGCGGAATTCACCCCTCCACTTT.

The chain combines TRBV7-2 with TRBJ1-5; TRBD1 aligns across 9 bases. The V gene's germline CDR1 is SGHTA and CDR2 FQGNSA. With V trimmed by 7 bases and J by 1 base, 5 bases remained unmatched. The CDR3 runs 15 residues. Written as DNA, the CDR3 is TGTGCCAGCACCTATGGGACAGGGAGCAATCAGCCCCAGCATTTT. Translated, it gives CASTYGTGSNQPQHF.

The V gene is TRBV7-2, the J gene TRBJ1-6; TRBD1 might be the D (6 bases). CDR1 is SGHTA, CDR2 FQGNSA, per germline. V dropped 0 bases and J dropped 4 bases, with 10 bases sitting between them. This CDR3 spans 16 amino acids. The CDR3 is CASSLATGLYNSPLHF. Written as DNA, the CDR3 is TGTGCCAGCAGCTTAGCTACAGGGTTGTATAATTCACCCCTCCACTTT.

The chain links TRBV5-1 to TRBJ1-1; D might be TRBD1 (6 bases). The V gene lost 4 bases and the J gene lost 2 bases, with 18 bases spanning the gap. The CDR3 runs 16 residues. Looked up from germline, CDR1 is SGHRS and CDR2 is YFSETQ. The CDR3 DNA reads TGCGCCAGCAGCGGCCCGGGGGGGGCACTTAACACTGAAGCTTTCTTT. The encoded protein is CASSGPGGALNTEAFF.

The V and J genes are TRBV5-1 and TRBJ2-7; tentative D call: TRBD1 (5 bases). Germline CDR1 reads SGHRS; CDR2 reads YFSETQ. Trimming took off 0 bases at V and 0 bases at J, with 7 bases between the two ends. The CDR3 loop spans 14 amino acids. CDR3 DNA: TGCGCCAGCAGCTTGGACAGGAGCTCCTACGAGCAGTACTTC. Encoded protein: CASSLDRSSYEQYF. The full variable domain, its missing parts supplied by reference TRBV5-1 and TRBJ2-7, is KAGVTQTPRYLIKTRGQQVTLSCSPISGHRSVSWYQQTPGQGLQFLFEYFSETQRNKGNFPGRFSGRQFSNSRSEMNVSTLELGDSALYLCASSLDRSSYEQYFGPGTRLTVT.

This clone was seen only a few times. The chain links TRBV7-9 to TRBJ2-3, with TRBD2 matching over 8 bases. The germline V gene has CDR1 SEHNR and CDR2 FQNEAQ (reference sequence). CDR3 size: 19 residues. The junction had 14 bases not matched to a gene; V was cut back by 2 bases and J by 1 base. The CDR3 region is CASSLSGIGSAGGTDTQYF. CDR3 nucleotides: TGTGCCAGCAGCTTATCGGGGATCGGCTCAGCGGGGGGCACAGATACGCAGTATTTT.

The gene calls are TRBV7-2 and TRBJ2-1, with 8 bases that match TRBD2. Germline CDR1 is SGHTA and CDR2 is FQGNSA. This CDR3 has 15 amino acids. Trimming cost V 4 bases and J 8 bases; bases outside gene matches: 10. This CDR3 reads CASSWLSGGHDEQFF. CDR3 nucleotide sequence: TGTGCCAGCAGCTGGCTCTCGGGGGGGCACGATGAGCAGTTCTTC.

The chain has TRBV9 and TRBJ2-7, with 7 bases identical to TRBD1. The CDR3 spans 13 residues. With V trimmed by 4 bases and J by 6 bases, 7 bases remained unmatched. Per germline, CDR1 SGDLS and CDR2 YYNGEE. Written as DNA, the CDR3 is TGTGCCAGCAGCAATCCCGGGACAGTCGAGCAGTACTTC. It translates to CASSNPGTVEQYF.

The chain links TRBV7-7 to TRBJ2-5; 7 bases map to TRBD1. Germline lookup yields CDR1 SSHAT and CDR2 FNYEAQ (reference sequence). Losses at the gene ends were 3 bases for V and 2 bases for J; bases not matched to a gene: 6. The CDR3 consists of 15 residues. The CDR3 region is CASSFGQGVQETQYF. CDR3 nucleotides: TGTGCCAGCAGCTTCGGGCAGGGGGTACAAGAGACCCAGTACTTC.

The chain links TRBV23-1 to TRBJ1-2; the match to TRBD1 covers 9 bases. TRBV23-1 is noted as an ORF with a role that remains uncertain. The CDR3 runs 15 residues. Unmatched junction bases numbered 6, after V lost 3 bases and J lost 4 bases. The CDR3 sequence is CASSHPTGGVYGYTF. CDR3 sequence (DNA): TGCGCCAGCAGTCACCCGACAGGGGGAGTCTATGGCTACACCTTC.

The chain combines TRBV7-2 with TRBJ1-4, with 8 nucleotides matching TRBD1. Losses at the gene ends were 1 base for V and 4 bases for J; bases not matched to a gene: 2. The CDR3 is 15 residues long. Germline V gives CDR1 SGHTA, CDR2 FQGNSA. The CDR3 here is CASSLGDRINEKLFF. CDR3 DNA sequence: TGTGCCAGCAGCTTAGGGGACAGGATTAATGAAAAACTGTTTTTT.

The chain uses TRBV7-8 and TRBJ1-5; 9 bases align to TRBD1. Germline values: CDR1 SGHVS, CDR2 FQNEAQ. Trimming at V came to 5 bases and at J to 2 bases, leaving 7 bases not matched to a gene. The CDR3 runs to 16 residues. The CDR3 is CASSANRGLGNQPQHF. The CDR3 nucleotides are TGTGCCAGCAGCGCGAACAGGGGGCTCGGCAATCAGCCCCAGCATTTT.

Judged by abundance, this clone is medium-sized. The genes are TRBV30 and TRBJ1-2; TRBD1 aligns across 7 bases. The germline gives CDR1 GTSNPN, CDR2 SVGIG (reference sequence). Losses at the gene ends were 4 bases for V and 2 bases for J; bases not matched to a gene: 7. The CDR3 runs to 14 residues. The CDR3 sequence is CAWTGTAMNYGYTF. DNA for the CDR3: TGTGCCTGGACCGGGACAGCCATGAACTATGGCTACACCTTC. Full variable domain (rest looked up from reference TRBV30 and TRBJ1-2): SQTIHQWPATLVQPVGSPLSLECTVEGTSNPNLYWYRQAAGRGLQLLFYSVGIGQISSEVPQNLSASRPQDRQFILSSKKLLLSDSGFYLCAWTGTAMNYGYTFGSGTRLTVV.

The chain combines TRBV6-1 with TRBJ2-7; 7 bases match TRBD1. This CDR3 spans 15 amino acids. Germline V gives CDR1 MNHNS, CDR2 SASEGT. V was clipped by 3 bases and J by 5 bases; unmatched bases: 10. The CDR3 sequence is CASSEFDRVLDEQYF. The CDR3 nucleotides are TGTGCCAGCAGTGAGTTCGACAGGGTTCTCGACGAGCAGTACTTC.